Sequencing of this TCR beta chain was carried out in a study of T cell responses to AZD1222 COVID-19 vaccine. Points from the study as a whole: Females outnumbered males among donors, who were mostly white British; clonal diversity was possibly underestimated. When two AZD1222 doses had been given, Spike-specific TCR breadth and depth rose. Spike-spanning, vaccine-associated CD4 TCRs were dominant at 160-218 and 743-854. Scientists sampled the repertoires only once the peak T cell response had passed.

V was trimmed by 3 bases and J by 6 bases, leaving 21 bases between them. This CDR3 has 17 amino acids. CDR1 SGHAT and CDR2 FQNNGV come from the germline V gene. Assay used: immunoSEQ multiplex PCR; TCRdb lists only in-frame clones, some missing. The table shows 170,000 or so clones, with about 85% occurring only once. For this clone: Its antigen is currently unknown.

Material: peripheral blood, obtained on day 0 of AZD1222 vaccination. This chain uses TRBV11-2 with TRBJ2-1, with D possibly matching TRBD2 (6 bases). The receptor was isolated from an adult in good health. CDR3 coding DNA: TGTGCCAGCAGCTTGCACCACGGAGGGTTTGGGACCAATGAGCAGTTCTTC. Protein: CASSLHHGGFGTNEQFF.